Below, 15 T cell receptor beta chains from the same sample are listed, as sequenced in a study of blood T cells in healthy people across ages. A second PCR of roughly 7 to 11 cycles used a sample-barcoded 5' primer and a J-beta primer mix. TCRdb itself ran the 5' RACE reads through MiXCR, one entry per CDR3 protein. The sample has hundreds of thousands of distinct CDR3 sequences, 25% to 30% seen once. The specimen was blood. These TCRs come from an elderly woman in good health.

This clonotype appeared a few times. It may be a read error: a sequence one base away is much more abundant. The rearrangement uses TRBV7-3 and TRBJ2-1, with 11 bases fitting TRBD2. The CDR3 extends over 17 amino acids. Looked up from germline, CDR1 is SGHTA and CDR2 is FQGTGA. The trim removed 4 bases at V and 7 bases at J, leaving 12 bases unmatched. Here the CDR3 reads CASSSIAGGTLWNEQFF. CDR3 nucleotide sequence: TGTGCCAGCAGCTCAATAGCGGGGGGGACCCTTTGGAATGAGCAGTTCTTC.

This clonotype was picked up a small number of times. For the CDR3, the DNA is TGTGCCAGCAGTTACCAGGCCCCAAACACTGAAGCTTTCTTT. Translating gives CASSYQAPNTEAFF. The rearrangement uses TRBV6-2 or TRBV6-3 and TRBJ1-1; D unclear. With 2 bases removed from V and 2 bases from J, the gap between germline ends came to 9 bases. This CDR3 is 14 amino acids long. The V gene's germline CDR1 is MNHEY and CDR2 SVGEGT.

This clonotype was seen repeatedly, ten times or more. V is TRBV5-1 and J is TRBJ2-3; the D is unclear. In germline, CDR1 is SGHRS, CDR2 YFSETQ. CDR3 length equals 13 residues. Trimming removed 7 bases at V and 0 bases at J, with 9 bases between. DNA of the CDR3: TGCGCCAGCCGCCGGAGTAGCACAGATACGCAGTATTTT. This codes for CASRRSSTDTQYF.

In its sample, this clonotype was seen many times. The CDR3, as DNA: TGCAGCGTTGAAGGGTATATGGGCACAGATACGCAGTATTTT. This translates into CSVEGYMGTDTQYF. V is TRBV29-1 and J is TRBJ2-3, with no clear D. The V end lost 1 base, the J end lost 1 base, and 9 bases lay between the germline ends. Germline-derived CDR1 and CDR2 are SQVTM and ANQGSEA. This CDR3 is built from 14 residues.

The sample holds one count of this clonotype. The V gene is TRBV4-3, the J gene TRBJ2-1; D gene unclear. The germline V and J ends were trimmed by 0 bases and 9 bases, with 9 bases remaining between them. This CDR3 spans 13 amino acids. The germline V gene encodes CDR1 LGHNA and CDR2 YSLEER. This CDR3 is CASSQDLRPEQFF. In DNA form, the CDR3 reads TGCGCCAGCAGCCAAGATCTGAGGCCTGAGCAGTTCTTC.

A note on this clonotype: Compared with germline, one end of the junction differs, possibly owing to a read error. The chain combines TRBV20-1 with TRBJ1-1; perhaps TRBD1 as D (6 bases). Germline CDR1 is DFQATT and CDR2 is SNEGSKA (reference sequence). The CDR3 extends over 12 amino acids. CDR3 nucleotide sequence: TGCAATGCTAACAGGGTGGGGACTGAAGCTTTCTTT. As protein: CNANRVGTEAFF.

The genes are TRBV5-4 and TRBJ2-5; D uncertain. The J call may be incorrect, as the DNA end agrees better with TRBJ2-7. Per the germline V gene, CDR1 is SGHNT and CDR2 is YYREEE (reference sequence). The CDR3 has 13 amino acids. The CDR3 is CASGRALGNEQYF. CDR3 coding DNA: TGTGCCAGCGGACGGGCCCTGGGCAACGAGCAGTACTTC.

The chain links TRBV28 to TRBJ2-2; D uncertain. The CDR3 is 15 residues long. Deletions cut 10 bases from V and 2 bases from J, with 17 bases between. Per germline, CDR1 MDHEN and CDR2 SYDVKM. This chain's CDR3 is CATTSLMGNTGELFF. The CDR3 bases are TGTGCCACCACAAGTTTAATGGGTAACACCGGGGAGCTGTTTTTT.

This clonotype was found many times. The gene calls are TRBV3-1 and TRBJ2-6; tentatively, D is TRBD1 (5 bases). Germline V gene lookup returns CDR1 LGHDT and CDR2 YNNKEL (reference sequence). V was shortened by 1 base and J by 0 bases, with 13 bases between the two germline ends. The CDR3 covers 18 residues. CDR3 coding DNA: TGTGCCAGCAGCCAAGGGCGCCGACAGTACTCTGGGGCCAACGTCCTGACTTTC. It is translated as CASSQGRRQYSGANVLTF.

This clonotype was detected once. A read error is possible here, since a much larger clone lies one base away. The chain recombines TRBV20-1 with TRBJ2-3, with D uncertain. V lost 0 bases to trimming and J lost 2 bases, with 18 bases between them. The germline V gene encodes CDR1 DFQATT and CDR2 SNEGSKA (reference sequence). The CDR3 has 17 amino acids. The CDR3 nucleotides are TGCAGTGCTAGAGATTTTAACGAGACTCGACACACAGATACGCAGTATTTT. It encodes CSARDFNETRHTDTQYF.

Many counts were recorded for this clonotype. The J gene is TRBJ1-5, the V gene TRBV12-5; D gene unclear. From germline, CDR1 is LGHNT and CDR2 FRNRAP. The CDR3 is 14 residues long. The ends were cut back, 0 bases at V and 4 bases at J, with 7 bases in the middle. CDR3 region: CASGLVAGNQPQHF. CDR3 coding DNA: TGTGCTAGTGGTTTGGTAGCGGGGAATCAGCCCCAGCATTTT.

V gene TRBV7-2 combines with J gene TRBJ2-5; the match to TRBD1 covers 8 bases. Germline V gene sequence: CDR1 SGHTA, CDR2 FQGNSA. The CDR3 contains 16 residues. Losses at the gene ends were 6 bases for V and 4 bases for J; bases not matched to a gene: 13. CDR3 amino acids: CASSPPGRGLGETQYF. In DNA form, the CDR3 reads TGTGCCAGCAGTCCTCCCGGCAGGGGGCTCGGAGAGACCCAGTACTTC.

The table lists this clonotype with many counts. This sequence joins TRBV7-9 and TRBJ2-7; TRBD1 or TRBD2 may be the D gene (6 bases each). The V and J ends lost 6 bases and 5 bases respectively, with 14 bases between them. CDR3 length: 13 residues. Germline CDR1 SEHNR, CDR2 FQNEAQ (reference sequence). CDR3 amino acids: CASRPGEADEQYF. The CDR3 region has the DNA TGTGCCAGCAGGCCAGGGGAGGCGGACGAGCAGTACTTC.

In this sample, this clonotype turned up once. A read error may account for a junction end that differs from germline. This chain connects TRBV12-3 or TRBV12-4 to TRBJ2-3; perhaps TRBD2 as D (6 bases). The CDR3 runs to 14 residues. The CDR3 nucleotides read TGTGCCAGCGGTTTCTCCGGGAGCACAGATGCGCAGTATTTT. Protein sequence: CASGFSGSTDAQYF.

This clonotype was seen at least ten times. This rearrangement joins TRBV5-5 to TRBJ2-3, with D perhaps TRBD1 or TRBD2 (5 bases each). Germline V gene lookup returns CDR1 SGHKS and CDR2 YYEKEE (reference sequence). V lost 3 bases, J lost 4 bases, and 18 bases lay in between. This CDR3 is 16 amino acids long. The CDR3 bases are TGTGCCAGCAGCTCCTGGGGGAATTGGTTGGCAGATACGCAGTATTTT. Translation: CASSSWGNWLADTQYF.